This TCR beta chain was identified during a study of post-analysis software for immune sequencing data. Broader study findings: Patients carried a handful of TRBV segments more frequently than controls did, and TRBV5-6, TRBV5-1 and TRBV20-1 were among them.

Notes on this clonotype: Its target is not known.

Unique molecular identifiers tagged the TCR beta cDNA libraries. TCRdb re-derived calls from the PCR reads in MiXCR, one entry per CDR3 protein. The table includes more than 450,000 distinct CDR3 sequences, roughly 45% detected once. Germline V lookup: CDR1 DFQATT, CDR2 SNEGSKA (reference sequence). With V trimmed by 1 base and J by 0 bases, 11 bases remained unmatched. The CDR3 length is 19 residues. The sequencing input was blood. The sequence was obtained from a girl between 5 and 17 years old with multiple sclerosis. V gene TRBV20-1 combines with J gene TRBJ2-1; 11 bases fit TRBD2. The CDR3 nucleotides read TGCAGTGCTAGAGGCCCGACTAGCGGGGACAAAAGCTCCTACAATGAGCAGTTCTTC. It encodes CSARGPTSGDKSSYNEQFF.